This T cell receptor beta chain comes out of a study of T-cell memory formation after mild COVID-19 (dated by TCRdb to the early 2020s). Regarding the study in general: Most TCR sequence clusters were specific to one of the two donors. Two young, previously healthy adult volunteers made up the cohort, one male and one female. Longitudinal TCRalpha and TCRbeta repertoire sequencing tracked T-cell clones expanding and contracting after mild COVID-19 in two donors. On the study overall, not on this receptor specifically: Contracting CD4+ clones turned up mainly in the CM and EM memory subsets, whereas EMRA was where CD8+ clones were enriched. Some responding clones were found in pre-infection memory, which suggests that pre-existing cross-reactive memory T cells took part in the SARS-CoV-2 response. Balanced CD4/CD8 phenotypes were observed for clones contracting from day 15 to 85, whereas a bias towards CD4+ was observed for a second wave of clones expanding from day 15 to 37. The second-wave clones that peaked on day 37 were not confirmed to be SARS-CoV-2 specific. The study covered only a couple of mild cases, and larger cohorts including severe cases with pre-infection samples were considered necessary.

TCRdb lists the instrument as Illumina NovaSeq 6000. Using 5'RACE with constant-segment primers, TCRalpha and TCRbeta cDNA libraries were constructed, with sample barcodes and unique molecular identifiers added in the process. RNA was extracted from every sample with Trizol reagent. Libraries were amplified in two PCR steps, with a second sample barcode and Illumina TruSeq adapters added in the second step. Sequencing of libraries was performed on an Illumina NovaSeq with 2 x 150 bp paired-end reads. In the source study's methods: Demultiplexing of reads and collapsing into UMI-guided consensus sequences were performed with migec v1.2.7. Using mixcr v2.1.11, the UMI consensuses were aligned to TRA and TRB V and J templates and assembled into clonotypes. A clonotype was counted as expanded or contracted only when both edgeR and NoisET called the clonotype significant, with the noise models trained on biological replicates. For edgeR calls, a false discovery rate-adjusted p below 0.01 and a log2 fold-change threshold of 1 were applied. As an exploratory analysis of dynamics, PCA with hierarchical clustering was applied to max-normalized trajectories of the 1000 most abundant clonotypes. Separately sequenced CD4+ and CD8+ repertoires were used to assign the CD4 or CD8 phenotype of responding clones. TCRdb trimmed public reads at Q25 via fastp, called clones via MiXCR and kept in-frame beta chains. Here each entry gathers all rows of one CDR3 protein and keeps the most common genes and DNA. TCRdb's processing, not the authors' own work, is the source of the V and J calls. The sample table records 90,000 to 120,000 distinct CDR3 sequences; 13% to 15% of these occur just once. Jointly, the top ten make up less than 45% of the sample.

PBMCs were isolated by Ficoll-Paque density gradient centrifugation. CDR1 is given as MNHEY and CDR2 as SVGAGI, both from the germline V gene. Its CDR3 holds 13 amino acids, cysteine through phenylalanine. Of the read, only the CDR3 DNA is kept; its 39 bases are in frame from base 1. The V end loses 5 bases and the J end loses 1 base, and a stretch of 8 bases separates them. This clonotype was counted a few times. Its antigen specificity is not known. Per-nucleotide qualities are absent, and no much larger clonotype sits a single base away. The V and J genes are TRBV6-5 and TRBJ2-5, and perhaps TRBD2 as D gene, on 5 matching bases. Sequencing input: PBMCs or a T cell subset sorted from them (not recorded which). This sequence originates from a man aged 18 to 29 who had mild COVID-19 (a few samples of this study predate the infection). The sample titles of this study are shuffled in the database, so cell type and time point are left out; the donor was told from shared clones. The sequence in DNA is TGTGCCAGCAGTCCGGACTTCCAAGAGACCCAGTACTTC. Its coded protein is CASSPDFQETQYF.